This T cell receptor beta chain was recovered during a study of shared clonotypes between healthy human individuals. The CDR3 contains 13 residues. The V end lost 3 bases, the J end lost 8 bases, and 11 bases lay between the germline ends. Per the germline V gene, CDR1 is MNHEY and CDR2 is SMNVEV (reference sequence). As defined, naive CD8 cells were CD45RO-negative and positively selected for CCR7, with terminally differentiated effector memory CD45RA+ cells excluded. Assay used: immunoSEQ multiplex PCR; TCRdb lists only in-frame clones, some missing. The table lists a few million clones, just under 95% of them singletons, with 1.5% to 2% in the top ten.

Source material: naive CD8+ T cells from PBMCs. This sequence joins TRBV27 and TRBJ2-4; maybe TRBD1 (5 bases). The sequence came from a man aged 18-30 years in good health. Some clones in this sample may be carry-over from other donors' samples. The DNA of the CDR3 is TGTGCCAGCAGTTTCTCAGGGCTTGACATTCAGTACTTC. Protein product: CASSFSGLDIQYF.